This T cell receptor (beta chain) was sequenced during a study of blood T cells in healthy people across ages. Across the study: Using template switching, researchers captured about one barcoded beta molecule for each two T cells.

V was clipped by 5 bases and J by 3 bases, with 13 bases between them. CDR1 is PRHDT, CDR2 FYEKMQ, per germline (reference sequence). This CDR3 spans 15 amino acids. It was with a sample-barcoded 5' primer and a J-beta primer mix that a second PCR of roughly 6 to 12 cycles was run. One entry per CDR3 protein, called by TCRdb with MiXCR from the 5' RACE reads. Of some 1.6 million distinct CDR3 sequences in the sample, roughly 30% were seen once. Donors each provided about 10 milliliters of peripheral blood. Whenever a sample was processed, at least 6 million PBMCs were isolated. The sequenced sample was blood. V is TRBV13 and J is TRBJ2-2, with no clear D. The sequence was obtained from a woman aged 25 to 45 in good health. CDR3 loop: CASSPTTQDTGELFF. CDR3 DNA sequence: TGTGCCAGCAGCCCCACCACCCAGGACACCGGGGAGCTGTTTTTT.